The next 17 T cell receptor beta chains were all read from a single sample in a study of beta chain features in type 1 diabetes. The study reverse transcribed the entire isolated RNA, so it sequenced expressed TCRB transcripts. TCRdb's table, derived via immunoSEQ multiplex PCR, lists solely in-frame clones and lacks some. The data show fewer than 650,000 clones, around 16% seen once. Sample: naive CD4+ T cells from blood. The receptors derive from a man aged 18 to 29 in good health.

This clone was seen only a few times. The chain has TRBV13 and TRBJ1-2; D remains ambiguous. The germline V and J ends were trimmed by 2 bases and 3 bases, with 7 bases remaining between them. The CDR3 is 13 amino acids. Germline CDR1 is PRHDT and CDR2 is FYEKMQ (reference sequence). CDR3 bases: TGTGCCAGCAGCTTAACGGGGTACTATGGCTACACCTTC. Translated, it gives CASSLTGYYGYTF.

Of note for this clone: Other DNA sequences in this sample translate to the same CDR3. The chain couples TRBV19 to TRBJ2-5, with D hard to call. The CDR3 runs to 11 residues. Germline V lookup: CDR1 LNHDA, CDR2 SQIVND (reference sequence). Trimming took 3 bases from V and 5 from J, leaving 4 bases between them. CDR3: CASSIRETQYF. CDR3 DNA sequence: TGTGCCAGTAGTATCCGGGAGACCCAGTACTTC.

This clone has only a few counts. The rearrangement uses TRBV10-3 and TRBJ1-6; D is possibly TRBD1 (5 bases). The CDR3 has 15 residues. Per germline, CDR1 ENHRY and CDR2 SYGVKD. V dropped 6 bases and J dropped 7 bases, with 16 bases sitting between them. The CDR3 sequence is CAISGVAKGNSPLHF. CDR3 bases: TGTGCCATCAGCGGGGTTGCGAAGGGGAATTCACCCCTCCACTTT.

The chain links TRBV2 to TRBJ2-1; D possibly corresponds to TRBD1 (6 bases). V was trimmed by 6 bases and J by 6 bases, leaving 12 bases between them. The length of the CDR3 is 13 residues. Looked up from germline, CDR1 is SNHLY and CDR2 is FYNNEI. CDR3 protein: CASRHRDGNEQFF. As DNA, the CDR3 is TGTGCCAGCAGGCACAGGGATGGCAATGAGCAGTTCTTC.

The CDR3 loop is CASSYQLADTQYF. The CDR3, as DNA: TGTGCCAGCAGCTACCAACTAGCAGATACGCAGTATTTT. V usage is TRBV7-3 and J usage is TRBJ2-3, with a possible D match to TRBD2 (5 bases). Germline V gives CDR1 SGHTA, CDR2 FQGTGA. The CDR3 runs 13 residues. V gave up 4 bases and J gave up 4 bases, with 9 bases separating them.

This clone showed up just a few times. The chain carries TRBV19 and TRBJ2-6, with D uncertain. Germline V gene lookup returns CDR1 LNHDA and CDR2 SQIVND (reference sequence). CDR3 length equals 14 residues. V lost 3 bases to trimming and J lost 3 bases, with 6 bases between them. The CDR3 is CASSIYGGANVLTF. In DNA, the CDR3 is TGTGCCAGTAGTATTTATGGTGGGGCCAACGTCCTGACTTTC.

This rearrangement joins TRBV7-3 to TRBJ2-2; perhaps D is TRBD1 or TRBD2 (5 bases each). The CDR3 consists of 15 residues. V shed 2 bases and J shed 6 bases, with 13 bases lying between them. Per germline, CDR1 SGHTA and CDR2 FQGTGA. The CDR3, as DNA: TGTGCCAGCAGCTTAGGGGCCCCGAGGGCCGGGGAGCTGTTTTTT. Its translation is CASSLGAPRAGELFF.

For the CDR3, the DNA is TGCGCCAGCAGCTTATATACCGGGCTTCGAGGGTCAGATACGCAGTATTTT. Translated, it gives CASSLYTGLRGSDTQYF. The chain is built from TRBV5-1 and TRBJ2-3, with D tentatively TRBD2 (5 bases). Trimming left V 2 bases short and J 4 bases short, with 20 bases between. Germline V CDR1 and CDR2: SGHRS, YFSETQ. This CDR3 has 17 residues.

This clone has a handful of counts. The rearrangement links TRBV7-2 to TRBJ2-3; D gene ambiguous. Germline CDR1 is SGHTA and CDR2 is FQGNSA. The CDR3 spans 13 residues. V gave up 5 bases and J gave up 4 bases, with 10 bases separating them. This chain's CDR3 is CASSTRAADTQYF. CDR3 nucleotides: TGTGCCAGCAGCACCCGGGCAGCAGATACGCAGTATTTT.

In its sample, this clone was seen a few times. The chain couples TRBV4-3 to TRBJ1-2; 7 bases are shared with TRBD1. The CDR3 consists of 16 residues. Germline V gives CDR1 LGHNA, CDR2 YSLEER. The V and J ends lost 3 bases and 4 bases, in that order; junction bases with no gene match: 11. The DNA of the CDR3 is TGCGCCAGCAGCCAGAAGGACCAGGGGGGGAGCTATGGCTACACCTTC. Protein sequence: CASSQKDQGGSYGYTF.

The chain joins TRBV5-1 to TRBJ1-2; weak D call: TRBD1 (6 bases). V was clipped by 0 bases and J by 4 bases, with 10 bases between them. The V gene's germline CDR1 is SGHRS and CDR2 YFSETQ. This CDR3 is built from 14 residues. CDR3 amino acids: CASSLDGGPYGYTF. The CDR3 DNA sequence: TGCGCCAGCAGCTTGGACGGGGGCCCCTATGGCTACACCTTC.

The V gene is TRBV28, the J gene TRBJ2-7, with 8 bases matching TRBD1. Germline loops: CDR1 MDHEN, CDR2 SYDVKM. J lost 3 bases, V lost 8 bases, and 12 bases had no gene match. The CDR3 runs 15 residues. The CDR3 coding sequence is TGTGCCAGCTTCCCCCGGGACAGGTTTATCTACGAGCAGTACTTC. This encodes CASFPRDRFIYEQYF.

This chain connects TRBV13 to TRBJ2-2, with a weak D call TRBD2 (5 bases). V was clipped by 5 bases and J by 5 bases, with 9 bases between them. This CDR3 contains 13 residues. Germline V CDR1 and CDR2: PRHDT, FYEKMQ (reference sequence). In DNA form, the CDR3 reads TGTGCCAGCAGCCTTCCGGGAACCGGGGAGCTGTTTTTT. Translated: CASSLPGTGELFF.

The chain is built from TRBV4-1 and TRBJ2-3; 9 bases match TRBD1. V shed 4 bases, J shed 6 bases, and the junction held 8 bases outside the gene matches. This CDR3 has 15 residues. Germline V gene sequence: CDR1 MGHRA, CDR2 YSYEKL. The CDR3: CASSPPGQGTDTQYF. Written as DNA, the CDR3 is TGCGCCAGCAGCCCACCTGGACAGGGGACGGATACGCAGTATTTT.

CDR3 bases: TGTGCCAGTAGTATAGGAGGACAGGGTGACTACGAGCAGTACTTC. Translation gives CASSIGGQGDYEQYF. This chain links TRBV19 with TRBJ2-7; 8 bases are a match to TRBD1. After removal of 1 base from V and 3 bases from J, the junction contained 5 bases not matched to a gene. The CDR3 is 15 residues long. Germline values: CDR1 LNHDA, CDR2 SQIVND (reference sequence).

This chain uses TRBV4-1 with TRBJ1-3; no firm D call. The germline V gene encodes CDR1 MGHRA and CDR2 YSYEKL. This CDR3 has 18 residues. Trimming removed 1 base at V and 0 bases at J, with 16 bases between. CDR3 coding DNA: TGCGCCAGCAGCCAAGTCGGTAGGACGGGAGTCTCTGGAAACACCATATATTTT. This encodes CASSQVGRTGVSGNTIYF.

This clone was observed a handful of times. The gene calls are TRBV4-1 and TRBJ2-5, with a possible D match to TRBD2 (6 bases). CDR1 and CDR2 from the germline V gene are MGHRA and YSYEKL. V dropped 0 bases and J dropped 9 bases, with 29 bases sitting between them. The CDR3 has 19 amino acids. The CDR3 is CASSQDGVGLRTRGEAQYF. Here the CDR3 DNA reads TGCGCCAGCAGCCAAGATGGGGTGGGACTCAGAACCCGCGGGGAAGCCCAGTACTTC.